This is a list of T cell receptor beta chains from one sample in a study of vaccination effects on CD4 cells after COVID-19. Antigen specificity for these receptors is unknown. The method was immunoSEQ multiplex PCR; TCRdb's version includes in-frame clones alone and lacks a portion of them. The table includes about 43,000 clones, roughly 79% detected once. This sample comprised CD4+ T cells from PBMCs cultured with SARS-CoV-2 spike peptides, obtained before COVID-19 vaccination. Receptors were obtained from a human donor who received a COVID-19 vaccine. Both conserved end residues are part of each CDR3. Each record gives: J gene, clone size, D gene, V gene, CDR3 DNA, CDR3 protein. A D gene is named only where the DNA matches it firmly. Not every row has a clone size; where given, it reads once, few, many or a size class.

TRBJ2-1,.,TRBD1,TRBV15,TGTGCCACCAGCAGAGGGGACAGGGGCGATGAGCAGTTCTTC,CATSRGDRGDEQFF
TRBJ2-3,.,.,TRBV3-1/TRBV3-2,TGTGCCAGCAGCCGGCCCGGACCTGGCACAGATACGCAGTATTTT,CASSRPGPGTDTQYF
TRBJ2-2,once,.,TRBV24-1,TGTGCCACCAGTCTTGGAGACAAGGGCCGGAACACCGGGGAGCTGTTTTTT,CATSLGDKGRNTGELFF
TRBJ2-5,.,.,TRBV30,TGTGCCTGGAGTCGGGGCTCCCTTCTGGAGACCCAGTACTTC,CAWSRGSLLETQYF
TRBJ2-3,.,TRBD1,TRBV9,TGTGCCAGCAGCGTGGGACAGGGGGCCACAGATACGCAGTATTTT,CASSVGQGATDTQYF
TRBJ2-1,.,TRBD2,TRBV7-3,TGTGCCAGCAGCTTAAATAGCGGGGGGGCCTATGAGCAGTTCTTC,CASSLNSGGAYEQFF
TRBJ2-5,.,TRBD2,TRBV7-3,TGTGCCAGCAAAAGACTAGCGGGGGTTGGAGAGACCCAGTACTTC,CASKRLAGVGETQYF
TRBJ2-3,few,.,TRBV5-1,TGCGCCAGCAGCTTGGGTTCTACAGATACGCAGTATTTT,CASSLGSTDTQYF
TRBJ2-5,.,TRBD1,TRBV5-1,TGCGCCAGCAGCCTACTTGGGACAGCACAAGAGACCCAGTACTTC,CASSLLGTAQETQYF
TRBJ2-3,.,.,TRBV7-3,TGTGCCAGCAGTTCGAGGGGGGGTCGGATAGATACGCAGTATTTT,CASSSRGGRIDTQYF
TRBJ2-3,.,TRBD2,TRBV5-1,TGCGCCAGCAGCTTGAGTCTAGCGGGGAACACAGATACGCAGTATTTT,CASSLSLAGNTDTQYF
TRBJ2-4,.,TRBD2,TRBV6-5,TGTGCCAGCAGACCTCCGGGACTAGGACACATTCAGTACTTC,CASRPPGLGHIQYF
TRBJ1-2,.,.,TRBV6-6,TGTGCCAGCATTATGGGTGGCGGCTACACCTTC,CASIMGGGYTF
TRBJ1-2,.,.,TRBV3-1/TRBV3-2,TGTGCCAGCAGCCAAGGGACGGACGGCTACACCTTC,CASSQGTDGYTF
TRBJ1-1,few,.,TRBV7-9,TGTGCCAGCAGCGACAGGTCTCTGGCCACTGAAGCTTTCTTT,CASSDRSLATEAFF
TRBJ2-5,.,TRBD2,TRBV6-1,TGTGCCAGCAGTGACAGCGGGGGCCAAGAGACCCAGTACTTC,CASSDSGGQETQYF
TRBJ1-3,.,TRBD1,TRBV7-9,TGTGCCAGCAGCCCCGGGACAGGGGGCGTACGGAACACCATATATTTT,CASSPGTGGVRNTIYF
TRBJ1-5,.,.,TRBV6-2/TRBV6-3,TGTGCCAGCAGTTACCCCCTGGGGGGGCTAGGGAGCAATCAGCCCCAGCATTTT,CASSYPLGGLGSNQPQHF
TRBJ1-6,.,.,TRBV10-1,TGCGCCAGCAGACGGACAGAAAATTCACCCCTCCACTTT,CASRRTENSPLHF
TRBJ1-6,.,.,TRBV6-2/TRBV6-3,TGTGCCAGCAGTTACCAGAGCTCCTATAATTCACCCCTCCACTTT,CASSYQSSYNSPLHF
TRBJ2-1,.,TRBD1,TRBV10-2,TGCGCCAGCAGTGAGAGTCCAGGGGGTTTTAATGAGCAGTTCTTC,CASSESPGGFNEQFF
TRBJ1-5,.,.,TRBV4-1,TGCGCCAGCAGCCAAGATGAGGGCGATAGCAATCAGCCCCAGCATTTT,CASSQDEGDSNQPQHF
TRBJ2-1,.,TRBD1,TRBV6-2/TRBV6-3,TGTGCCAGCAGTTACAATCGGGACAGACCCTACAATGAGCAGTTCTTC,CASSYNRDRPYNEQFF
TRBJ1-1,.,.,TRBV2,TGTGCCAGCGCCCTGATGAACACTGAAGCTTTCTTT,CASALMNTEAFF
TRBJ1-2,few,TRBD1,TRBV7-9,TGTGCCAGCAGCACCCAAGACAGGGACGGTTATGGCTACACCTTC,CASSTQDRDGYGYTF
TRBJ1-1,.,.,TRBV19,TGTGCCAGTAGTATCCAGGTAAACACTGAAGCTTTCTTT,CASSIQVNTEAFF
TRBJ1-4,once,TRBD1,TRBV5-4,TGTGCCAGCAGCCCCGGGACAGGGAGTGAAAAACTGTTTTTT,CASSPGTGSEKLFF
TRBJ1-4,.,.,TRBV21-1,TGTGCCAGCAGCAAAGAGTCGTTCAGGGGTGAAAAACTGTTTTTT,CASSKESFRGEKLFF
TRBJ2-5,once,TRBD2,TRBV18,TGTGCCAGCTCACATAGCGGGGACTTTCAAGAGACCCAGTACTTC,CASSHSGDFQETQYF
TRBJ1-2,.,.,TRBV5-1,TGCGCCAGCAGCTTGGAGTCAGACATTTATGGCTACACCTTC,CASSLESDIYGYTF
TRBJ1-5,.,.,TRBV19,TGTGCCAGTAGTATTCTGGTTCGTCAGCCCCAGCATTTT,CASSILVRQPQHF
TRBJ1-2,.,.,TRBV14,TGTGCCAGCAGCCAAGATCTTCTTCGGAACTATGGCTACACCTTC,CASSQDLLRNYGYTF
TRBJ2-3,.,.,TRBV19,TGTGCCAGTAGTATAGCATCGTCTGCTAGCACAGATACGCAGTATTTT,CASSIASSASTDTQYF
TRBJ1-6,.,.,TRBV6-6,TGTGCCAGCACAATCGGGGGTCGGTCACCCCTCCACTTT,CASTIGGRSPLHF
TRBJ1-4,.,.,TRBV12-3/TRBV12-4,TGTGCCAGCAGTTTAAGAGGGTACGAAAAACTGTTTTTT,CASSLRGYEKLFF
TRBJ1-5,few,.,TRBV18,TGTGCCAGCTCACCAGGGGGCGGGCAGCCCCAGCATTTT,CASSPGGGQPQHF
TRBJ1-4,.,TRBD1,TRBV4-1,TGCGCCAGCAGCCAACCTGGACAGGGAAGATCATTCTATGAAAAACTGTTTTTT,CASSQPGQGRSFYEKLFF
TRBJ2-2,few,TRBD2,TRBV9,TGTGCCAGCAGCCCTATGGGGGGGGACTCGAACACCGGGGAGCTGTTTTTT,CASSPMGGDSNTGELFF
TRBJ2-2,few,.,TRBV3-1/TRBV3-2,TGTGCCAGTGCAGTCCCCGTGACCGGGGAGCTGTTTTTT,CASAVPVTGELFF
TRBJ2-3,.,.,TRBV21-1,TGTGCCAGCAGCAGACGGCTTTCCACAGATACGCAGTATTTT,CASSRRLSTDTQYF
TRBJ2-2,.,.,TRBV9,TGTGCCAGCAGCGTATTGGCAGGTCCCACCGGGGAGCTGTTTTTT,CASSVLAGPTGELFF
TRBJ2-2,.,TRBD2,TRBV5-4,TGTGCCAGCAGCTCTAGACTAGCGGGGGGGTCCGGGGAGCTGTTTTTT,CASSSRLAGGSGELFF
TRBJ1-6,.,.,TRBV2,TGTGCCAGCAGCGCCCGAAATTCACCCCTCCACTTT,CASSARNSPLHF
TRBJ2-3,.,.,TRBV9,TGTGCCAGCAGCGTAGGAATAGGGGGGGGTACAGATACGCAGTATTTT,CASSVGIGGGTDTQYF
TRBJ2-5,.,.,TRBV7-9,TGTGCCAGCAGCCGCGACAGGGAGGCGCAAGAGACCCAGTACTTC,CASSRDREAQETQYF
TRBJ2-3,.,TRBD2,TRBV6-5,TGTGCCAGCGCCGCCGGGGGGGCTCAAAATACGCAGTATTTT,CASAAGGAQNTQYF
TRBJ2-5,.,.,TRBV24-1,TGTGCCACCAGTGACCCCGGGACGGCGGGAGAGACCCAGTACTTC,CATSDPGTAGETQYF